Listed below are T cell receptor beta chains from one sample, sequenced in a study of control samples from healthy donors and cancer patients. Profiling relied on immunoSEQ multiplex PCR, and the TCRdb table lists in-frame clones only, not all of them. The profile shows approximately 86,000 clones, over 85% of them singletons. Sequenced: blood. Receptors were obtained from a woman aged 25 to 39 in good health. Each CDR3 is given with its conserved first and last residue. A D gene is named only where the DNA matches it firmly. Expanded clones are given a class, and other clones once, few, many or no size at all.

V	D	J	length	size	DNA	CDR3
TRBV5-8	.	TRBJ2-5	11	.	TGTGCCAGCAGCGTGAGAGAGACCCAGTACTTC	CASSVRETQYF
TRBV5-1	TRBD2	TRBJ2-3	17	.	TGCGCCAGCAGCCAGGGGCTAGCGGGAGGCTTCACAGATACGCAGTATTTT	CASSQGLAGGFTDTQYF
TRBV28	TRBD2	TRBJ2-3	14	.	TGTGCCAGCAGTTCCGCGGGGGTGCGTGATACGCAGTATTTT	CASSSAGVRDTQYF
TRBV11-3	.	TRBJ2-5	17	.	TGTGCCAGCAGCTTGGGAGGTTGGGGAAACGCGAAGGAGACCCAGTACTTC	CASSLGGWGNAKETQYF
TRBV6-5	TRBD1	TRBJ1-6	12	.	TGTGCCAGCAGTTATCAGGGGGCACCCCTCCACTTT	CASSYQGAPLHF
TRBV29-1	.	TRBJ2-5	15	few	TGCAGCGTTGAAGATCAGAAGGGATTTGGAGAGACCCAGTACTTC	CSVEDQKGFGETQYF
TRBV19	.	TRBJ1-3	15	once	TGTGCCAGTATACTGGGGCACTACTCTGGAAACACCATATATTTT	CASILGHYSGNTIYF
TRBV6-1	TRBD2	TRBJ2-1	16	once	TGTGCCAGCAGTGGAGTACTAGCGGGACTTCCTAATGAGCAGTTCTTC	CASSGVLAGLPNEQFF
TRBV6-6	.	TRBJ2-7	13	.	TGTGCCAGCAGTTACCCTGGCGGCTACGAGCAGTACTTC	CASSYPGGYEQYF
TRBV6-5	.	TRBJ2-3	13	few	TGTGCCAGCACGTGGGGGGAATCAGATACGCAGTATTTT	CASTWGESDTQYF
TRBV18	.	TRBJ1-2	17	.	TGTGCCAGCTCACCCGACCGACAGGAGGTACTTTTAAGAGGCTACACCTTC	CASSPDRQEVLLRGYTF
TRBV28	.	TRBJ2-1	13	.	TGTGCCAGCAGCCCCCCCGTCTACAATGAGCAGTTCTTC	CASSPPVYNEQFF
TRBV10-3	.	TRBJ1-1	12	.	TGTGCCATCAAGATAACCGGGGATCTGGCTTTCTTT	CAIKITGDLAFF